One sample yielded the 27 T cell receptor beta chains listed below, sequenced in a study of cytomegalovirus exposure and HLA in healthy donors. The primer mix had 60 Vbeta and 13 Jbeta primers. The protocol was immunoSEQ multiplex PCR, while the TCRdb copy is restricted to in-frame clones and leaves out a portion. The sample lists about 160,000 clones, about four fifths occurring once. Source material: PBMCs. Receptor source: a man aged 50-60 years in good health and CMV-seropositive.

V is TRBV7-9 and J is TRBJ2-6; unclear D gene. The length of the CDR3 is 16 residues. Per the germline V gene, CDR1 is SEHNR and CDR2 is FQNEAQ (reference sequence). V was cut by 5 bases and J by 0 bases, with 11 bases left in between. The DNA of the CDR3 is TGTGCCAGCAGCACTGAGTACCTCTCTGGGGCCAACGTCCTGACTTTC. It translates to CASSTEYLSGANVLTF. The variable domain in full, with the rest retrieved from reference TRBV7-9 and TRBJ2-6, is DTGVSQNPRHKITKRGQNVTFRCDPISEHNRLYWYRQTLGQGPEFLTYFQNEAQLEKSRLLSDRFSAERPKGSFSTLEIQRTEQGDSAMYLCASSTEYLSGANVLTFGAGSRLTVL.

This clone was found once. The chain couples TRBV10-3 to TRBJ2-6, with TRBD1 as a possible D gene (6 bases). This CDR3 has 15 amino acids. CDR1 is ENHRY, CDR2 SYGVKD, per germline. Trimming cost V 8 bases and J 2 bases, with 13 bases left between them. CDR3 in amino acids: CAISNSGAGANVLTF. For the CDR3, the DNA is TGTGCCATCTCAAATTCAGGGGCTGGGGCCAACGTCCTGACTTTC.

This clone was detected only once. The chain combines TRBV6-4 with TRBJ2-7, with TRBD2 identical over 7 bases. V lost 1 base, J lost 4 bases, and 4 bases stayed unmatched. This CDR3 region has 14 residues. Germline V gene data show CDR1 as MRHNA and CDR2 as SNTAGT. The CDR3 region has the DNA TGTGCCAGCAGTGACTATGTGGGACTATACGAGCAGTACTTC. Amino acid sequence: CASSDYVGLYEQYF.

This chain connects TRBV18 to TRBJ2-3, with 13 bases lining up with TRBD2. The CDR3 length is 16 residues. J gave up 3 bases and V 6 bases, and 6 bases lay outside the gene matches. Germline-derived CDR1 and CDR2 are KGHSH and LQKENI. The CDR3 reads CASSPGLAGATDTQYF. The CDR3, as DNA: TGTGCCAGCTCCCCCGGACTAGCGGGAGCTACAGATACGCAGTATTTT.

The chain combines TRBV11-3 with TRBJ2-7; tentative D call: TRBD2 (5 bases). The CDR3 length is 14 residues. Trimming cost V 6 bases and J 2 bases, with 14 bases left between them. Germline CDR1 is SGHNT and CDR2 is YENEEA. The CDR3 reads CASRRPGNAYEQYF. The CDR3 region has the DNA TGTGCCAGCAGACGACCGGGGAACGCCTACGAGCAGTACTTC.

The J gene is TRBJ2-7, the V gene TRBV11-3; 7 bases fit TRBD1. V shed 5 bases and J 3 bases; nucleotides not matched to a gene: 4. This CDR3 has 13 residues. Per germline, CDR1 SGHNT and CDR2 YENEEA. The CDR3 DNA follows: TGTGCCAGCAGCAAGACAGGGAGCTACGAGCAGTACTTC. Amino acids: CASSKTGSYEQYF.

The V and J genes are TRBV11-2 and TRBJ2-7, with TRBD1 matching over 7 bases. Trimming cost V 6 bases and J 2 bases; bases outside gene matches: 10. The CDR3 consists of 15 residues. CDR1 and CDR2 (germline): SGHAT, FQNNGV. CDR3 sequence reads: CASSLTGVYAYEQYF. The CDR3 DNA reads TGTGCCAGCAGTCTAACAGGGGTTTACGCCTACGAGCAGTACTTC. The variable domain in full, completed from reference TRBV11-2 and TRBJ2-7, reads EAGVAQSPRYKIIEKRQSVAFWCNPISGHATLYWYQQILGQGPKLLIQFQNNGVVDDSQLPKDRFSAERLKGVDSTLKIQPAKLEDSAVYLCASSLTGVYAYEQYFGPGTRLTVT.

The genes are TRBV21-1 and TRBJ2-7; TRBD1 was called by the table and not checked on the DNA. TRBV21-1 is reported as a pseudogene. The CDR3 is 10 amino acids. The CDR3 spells CASSNNEQYF. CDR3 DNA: TGTGCCAGCAGCAACAACGAGCAGTACTTC.

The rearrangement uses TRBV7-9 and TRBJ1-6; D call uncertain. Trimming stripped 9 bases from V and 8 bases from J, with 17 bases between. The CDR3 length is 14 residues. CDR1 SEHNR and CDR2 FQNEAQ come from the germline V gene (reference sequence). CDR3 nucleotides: TGTGCCAGTTCAGCGGGTTACTCCGATTCACCCCTCCACTTT. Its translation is CASSAGYSDSPLHF.

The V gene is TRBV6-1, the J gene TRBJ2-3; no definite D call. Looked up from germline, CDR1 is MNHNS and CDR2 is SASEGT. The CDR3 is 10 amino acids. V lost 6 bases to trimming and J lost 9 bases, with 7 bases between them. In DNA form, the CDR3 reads TGTGCCAGCAGCCGTCGGACGCAGTATTTT. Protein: CASSRRTQYF.

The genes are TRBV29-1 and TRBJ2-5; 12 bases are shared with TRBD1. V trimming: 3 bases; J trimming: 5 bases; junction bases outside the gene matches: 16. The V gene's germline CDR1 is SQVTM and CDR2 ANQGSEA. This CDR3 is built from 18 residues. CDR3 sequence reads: CSVDGTGTGGSWAETQYF. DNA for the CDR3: TGCAGCGTTGATGGGACCGGGACAGGGGGCTCCTGGGCTGAGACCCAGTACTTC. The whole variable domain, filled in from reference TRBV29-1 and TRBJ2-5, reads SAVISQKPSRDICQRGTSLTIQCQVDSQVTMMFWYRQQPGQSLTLIATANQGSEATYESGFVIDKFPISRPNLTFSTLTVSNMSPEDSSIYLCSVDGTGTGGSWAETQYFGPGTRLLVL.

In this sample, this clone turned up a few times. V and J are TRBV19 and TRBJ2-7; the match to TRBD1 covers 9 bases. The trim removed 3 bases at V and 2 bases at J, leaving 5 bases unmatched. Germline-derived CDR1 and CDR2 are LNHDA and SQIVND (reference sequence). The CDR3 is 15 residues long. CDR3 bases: TGTGCCAGTAGTATTGGGACAGGGTTCACCTACGAGCAGTACTTC. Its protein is CASSIGTGFTYEQYF.

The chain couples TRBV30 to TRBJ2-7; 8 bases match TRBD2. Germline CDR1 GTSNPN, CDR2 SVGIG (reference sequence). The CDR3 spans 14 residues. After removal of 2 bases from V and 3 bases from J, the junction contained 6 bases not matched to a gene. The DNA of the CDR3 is TGTGCCTGGAGTAACAGCGGGAGTGGCTACGAGCAGTACTTC. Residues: CAWSNSGSGYEQYF.

The CDR3 protein is CASRKQYTNEKLFF. As DNA, the CDR3 is TGTGCCAGTAGGAAACAGTATACTAATGAAAAACTGTTTTTT. The chain couples TRBV19 to TRBJ1-4, with D unresolved. The ends were cut back, 6 bases at V and 2 bases at J, with 10 bases in the middle. The CDR3 is 14 amino acids. Germline values: CDR1 LNHDA, CDR2 SQIVND (reference sequence).

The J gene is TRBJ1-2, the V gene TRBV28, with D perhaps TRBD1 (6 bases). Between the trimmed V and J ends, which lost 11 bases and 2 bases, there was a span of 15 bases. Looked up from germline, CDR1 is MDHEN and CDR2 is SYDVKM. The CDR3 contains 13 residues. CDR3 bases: TGTGCCGGAAACAGGGCCCTAAACTATGGCTACACCTTC. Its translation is CAGNRALNYGYTF.

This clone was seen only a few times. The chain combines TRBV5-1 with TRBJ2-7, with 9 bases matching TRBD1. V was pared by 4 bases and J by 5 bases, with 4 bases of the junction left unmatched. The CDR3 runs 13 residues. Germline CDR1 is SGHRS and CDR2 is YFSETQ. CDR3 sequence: CASSKQGADEQYF. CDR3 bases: TGCGCCAGCAGCAAACAGGGGGCGGACGAGCAGTACTTC. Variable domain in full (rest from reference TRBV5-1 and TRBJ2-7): KAGVTQTPRYLIKTRGQQVTLSCSPISGHRSVSWYQQTPGQGLQFLFEYFSETQRNKGNFPGRFSGRQFSNSRSEMNVSTLELGDSALYLCASSKQGADEQYFGPGTRLTVT.

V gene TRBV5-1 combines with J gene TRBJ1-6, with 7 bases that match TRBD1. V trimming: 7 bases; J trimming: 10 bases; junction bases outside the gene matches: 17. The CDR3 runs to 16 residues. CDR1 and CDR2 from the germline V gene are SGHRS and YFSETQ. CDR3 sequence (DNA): TGCGCCAGCCAGGACCCCAGACAGGGAGGAAGATCACCCCTCCACTTT. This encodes CASQDPRQGGRSPLHF.

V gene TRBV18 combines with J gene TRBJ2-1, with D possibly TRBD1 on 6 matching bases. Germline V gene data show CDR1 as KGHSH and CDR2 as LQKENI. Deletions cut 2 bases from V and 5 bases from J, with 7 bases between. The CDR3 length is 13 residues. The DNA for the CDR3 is TGTGCCAGCTCACCAGGGACAAACAATGAGCAGTTCTTC. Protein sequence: CASSPGTNNEQFF.

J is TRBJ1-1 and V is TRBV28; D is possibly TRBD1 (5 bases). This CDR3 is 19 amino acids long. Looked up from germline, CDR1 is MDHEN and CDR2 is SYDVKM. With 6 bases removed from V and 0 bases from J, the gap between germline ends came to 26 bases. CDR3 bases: TGTGCCAGCAGCCCACCCCTGCCGGGGGAGGGGAACATGAACACTGAAGCTTTCTTT. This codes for CASSPPLPGEGNMNTEAFF.

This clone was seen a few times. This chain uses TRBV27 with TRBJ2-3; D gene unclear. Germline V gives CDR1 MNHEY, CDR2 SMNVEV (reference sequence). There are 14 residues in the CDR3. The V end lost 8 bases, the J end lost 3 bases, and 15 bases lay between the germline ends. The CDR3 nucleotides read TGTGCCAGCCGTAGTCTAGGTTTAACAGATACGCAGTATTTT. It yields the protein CASRSLGLTDTQYF.

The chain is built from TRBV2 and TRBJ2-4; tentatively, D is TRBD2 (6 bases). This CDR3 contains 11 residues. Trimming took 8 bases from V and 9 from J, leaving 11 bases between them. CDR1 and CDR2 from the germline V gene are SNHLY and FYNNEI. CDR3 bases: TGTGCCAGCGGGGGGATGGTCATTCAGTACTTC. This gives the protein CASGGMVIQYF.

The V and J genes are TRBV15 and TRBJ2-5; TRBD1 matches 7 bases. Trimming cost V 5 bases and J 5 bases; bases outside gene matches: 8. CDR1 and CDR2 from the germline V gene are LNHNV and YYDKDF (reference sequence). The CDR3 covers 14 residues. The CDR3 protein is CATSPDRWGETQYF. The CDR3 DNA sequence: TGTGCCACCAGCCCGGACAGGTGGGGGGAGACCCAGTACTTC.

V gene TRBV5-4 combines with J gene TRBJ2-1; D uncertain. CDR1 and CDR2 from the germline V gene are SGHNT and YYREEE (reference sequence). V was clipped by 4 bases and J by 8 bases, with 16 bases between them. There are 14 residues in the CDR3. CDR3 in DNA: TGTGCCAGCAGCCGGCCGGGTGCGGCGGATGAGCAGTTCTTC. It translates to CASSRPGAADEQFF.

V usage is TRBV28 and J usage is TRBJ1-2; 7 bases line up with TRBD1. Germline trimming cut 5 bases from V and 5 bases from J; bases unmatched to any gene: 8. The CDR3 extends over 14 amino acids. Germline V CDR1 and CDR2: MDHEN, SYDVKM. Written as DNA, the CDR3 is TGTGCCAGCAGTCCTACAGGGGTAGTATATGGCTACACCTTC. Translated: CASSPTGVVYGYTF.

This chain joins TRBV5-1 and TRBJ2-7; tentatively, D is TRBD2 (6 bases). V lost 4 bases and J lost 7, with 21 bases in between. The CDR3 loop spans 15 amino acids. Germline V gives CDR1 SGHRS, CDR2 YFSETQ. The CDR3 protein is CASSVTGTPVEEQYF. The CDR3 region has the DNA TGCGCCAGCAGCGTCACCGGGACTCCCGTCGAAGAGCAGTACTTC.

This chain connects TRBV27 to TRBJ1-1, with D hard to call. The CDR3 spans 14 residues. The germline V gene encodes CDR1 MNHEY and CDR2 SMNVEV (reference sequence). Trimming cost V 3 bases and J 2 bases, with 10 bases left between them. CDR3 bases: TGTGCCAGCAGTTTGGGGAGAGTTAACACTGAAGCTTTCTTT. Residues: CASSLGRVNTEAFF.

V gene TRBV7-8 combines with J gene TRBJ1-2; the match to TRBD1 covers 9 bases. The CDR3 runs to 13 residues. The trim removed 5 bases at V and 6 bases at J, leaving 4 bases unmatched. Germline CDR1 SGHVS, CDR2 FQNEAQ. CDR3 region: CASSRGTGNGYTF. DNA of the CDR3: TGTGCCAGCAGCCGCGGGACAGGGAATGGCTACACCTTC.